The 9 T cell receptor beta chains reported below all come from one sample, sequenced in a study of blood T cell repertoires in COVID-19. Clones were read by immunoSEQ multiplex PCR, and TCRdb kept only the in-frame ones, dropping some. The sample shows about 130,000 clones, around nine tenths of them seen only once. Sequencing used peripheral blood. Receptor source: a woman in her sixties or seventies with COVID-19, enrolled during active disease.

The rearrangement joins TRBV6-2 or TRBV6-3 to TRBJ2-7, with TRBD1 matching 8 bases. Trimming took 4 bases from V and 5 from J; bases not matched to a gene: 13. Germline CDR1 is MNHEY and CDR2 is SVGEGT. CDR3 length: 16 amino acids. The CDR3 sequence is CASSSRTGRGRHEQYF. The CDR3 DNA sequence: TGTGCCAGCAGTTCTAGGACAGGGCGAGGTCGGCACGAGCAGTACTTC.

This clone appeared once. The rearrangement uses TRBV11-2 and TRBJ2-1; 7 bases fit TRBD2. Germline trimming cut 5 bases from V and 2 bases from J; bases unmatched to any gene: 9. Germline V gene lookup returns CDR1 SGHAT and CDR2 FQNNGV. The CDR3 runs to 16 residues. The CDR3 sequence is CASSLGPSGTYNEQFF. In DNA, the CDR3 is TGTGCCAGCAGCCTAGGTCCTAGCGGCACCTACAATGAGCAGTTCTTC.

The chain carries TRBV3-1 (or the pseudogene TRBV3-2) and TRBJ2-3; 9 bases match TRBD2. This CDR3 comprises 17 residues. V was pared by 3 bases and J by 6 bases, with 13 bases of the junction left unmatched. CDR1 and CDR2 (germline): LGHDT, YNNKEL (reference sequence). CDR3 protein: CASSHSRGGGAWDTQYF. For the CDR3, the DNA is TGTGCCAGCAGCCACTCCCGGGGCGGGGGGGCCTGGGATACGCAGTATTTT.

The table lists this clone with a count of one. J is TRBJ2-7 and V is TRBV10-3, with D tentatively TRBD1 (6 bases). Looked up from germline, CDR1 is ENHRY and CDR2 is SYGVKD. V dropped 2 bases and J dropped 6 bases, with 17 bases sitting between them. This CDR3 contains 15 residues. CDR3 coding DNA: TGTGCCATCAGTGAGGGTGGGACAAGGACGGGCGAGCAGTACTTC. Amino acid sequence: CAISEGGTRTGEQYF.

V is TRBV6-6 and J is TRBJ2-7, with D tentatively TRBD1 (6 bases). V was shortened by 5 bases and J by 6 bases, with 20 bases between the two germline ends. Germline assignment: CDR1 MNHNY and CDR2 SVGAGI (reference sequence). The CDR3 covers 15 residues. In DNA form, the CDR3 reads TGTGCCAGCAGTCGACCCGGGCAGGGGATCCCCGAGCAGTACTTC. Translating it yields CASSRPGQGIPEQYF.

V is TRBV5-4 and J is TRBJ2-7; D may be TRBD2 (6 bases). CDR3 length equals 14 residues. CDR1 SGHNT and CDR2 YYREEE come from the germline V gene (reference sequence). V shed 1 base and J shed 4 bases, with 12 bases lying between them. CDR3 loop: CASSLMGRQYEQYF. The DNA of the CDR3 is TGTGCCAGCAGCTTGATGGGGAGGCAGTACGAGCAGTACTTC.

The chain joins TRBV28 to TRBJ2-5, with 9 bases lining up with TRBD1. The CDR3 runs to 15 residues. The V gene end was trimmed by 6 bases and the J gene end by 3 bases; junction bases not matched to a gene: 8. CDR1 is MDHEN, CDR2 SYDVKM, per germline. Here the CDR3 DNA reads TGTGCCAGCAGAGAGACCGGGACAGGGAAAGAGACCCAGTACTTC. This translates into CASRETGTGKETQYF.

The chain combines TRBV5-6 with TRBJ1-4, with D maybe TRBD1 (6 bases). CDR1 SGHDT and CDR2 YYEEEE come from the germline V gene. This CDR3 region has 16 residues. V lost 2 bases and J 0 bases, leaving 11 bases between the germline ends. The CDR3 sequence: CASSFGTGSTNEKLFF. The CDR3 nucleotides are TGTGCCAGCAGCTTCGGAACAGGGTCAACTAATGAAAAACTGTTTTTT.

This clone was counted once. The chain combines TRBV30 with TRBJ2-4; 10 bases match TRBD1. Germline assignment: CDR1 GTSNPN and CDR2 SVGIG (reference sequence). The V segment lost 5 bases and the J segment 4 bases; nucleotides outside the gene matches: 8. The CDR3 has 15 amino acids. The CDR3 sequence is CAWQTWDRGKNIQYF. Written as DNA, the CDR3 is TGTGCCTGGCAAACTTGGGACAGGGGAAAAAACATTCAGTACTTC.